A single TCR beta chain is shown here with its context. The sample originates from a study of blood T cell repertoires in COVID-19. Study-wide context: Samples taken during acute and convalescent COVID-19 were collected in the United States, Italy and Spain. PBMCs, B-cell-depleted T cells, or T cells were the source of the cDNA or gDNA that made up the material.

Per the original methods: Quantification of nucleated cells was approximated via reference gene primer amplification. Using immunoSEQ multiplex PCR, the repertoire was profiled, and TCRdb retains in-frame clones only, with some absent. V, J and clone size are those of that table, while D and trimming were read from the DNA. The sample lists approximately 210,000 clones; under 95% were seen once. The V and J ends lost 4 bases and 0 bases respectively, with 9 bases between them. Looked up from germline, CDR1 is MNHEY and CDR2 is SVGAGI. The CDR3 totals 15 residues. The material sequenced was peripheral blood. The clonotype was recovered from a man in his thirties or forties with acute or convalescent COVID-19. The chain joins TRBV6-5 to TRBJ1-4; D call uncertain. The DNA of the CDR3 is TGTGCCAGCAGTTTCACCACTGCAACTAATGAAAAACTGTTTTTT. This encodes CASSFTTATNEKLFF.